The sample holds a few counts of the clone carrying this T cell receptor beta chain. The antigen remains unidentified. This may stem from a read error, because a much larger clone lies one nucleotide away. The sample is drawn from a study of blood T cells in healthy people across ages. Study-wide findings and caveats: Long-lived and aged donors differed, with more naive CD4+ cells and higher diversity in the long-lived.

Germline CDR1 is SGHKS and CDR2 is YYEKEE (reference sequence). This CDR3 region has 14 residues. It was with a sample-barcoded 5' primer and a J-beta primer mix that a second PCR of roughly 7 to 12 cycles was run. A minimum of 3 million CDR3-containing paired-end reads was obtained for each sample. In TCRdb, the 5' RACE reads were re-called with MiXCR into one record per CDR3 protein. In the table there are 550,000 to 650,000 distinct CDR3 sequences, about a quarter of which are singletons. These same data were also listed under a study on T cells of mothers and their children. That study reports: For each mother, over 9 million TCR beta CDR3 reads were obtained, and for each child, a few million.

What was sequenced was blood. The chain links TRBV5-5 to TRBJ2-7, with no clear D. The origin of this receptor is a boy under 10 years old in good health. The CDR3 nucleotides are TGTGCCAGCAGCTTTCCCCTAGTCTCCTGCGAGCAGTACTTC. Protein: CASSFPLVSCEQYF.